Listed here are 20 T cell receptor beta chains from one sample, sequenced in a study of PD-1 blockade in classical Hodgkin lymphoma. The data were produced by immunoSEQ multiplex PCR, yet TCRdb's version contains in-frame clones alone and is incomplete. The data show roughly 14,000 clones, with around 61% seen just once and roughly 10% held by the top ten. Autologous stem cell transplantation was followed by relapse in every patient, and brentuximab vedotin exposure varied. The specimen comprised peripheral blood mononuclear cells (PBMCs), sampled at baseline. The receptors stem from a human donor with classical Hodgkin lymphoma.

This clone has only one observation. The rearrangement joins TRBV4-1 to TRBJ2-7, with D possibly called TRBD1 or TRBD2 (5 bases each). Germline CDR1 reads MGHRA; CDR2 reads YSYEKL. The CDR3 has 15 amino acids. The V end lost 0 bases, the J end lost 4 bases, and 13 bases lay between the germline ends. This CDR3 is CASSQERGTPYEQYF. The CDR3 coding sequence is TGCGCCAGCAGCCAAGAGAGAGGGACCCCTTACGAGCAGTACTTC.

In its sample, this clone is medium-sized (0.01 to 0.1%). The chain carries TRBV28 and TRBJ2-3; D is ambiguous. CDR3 length equals 15 residues. Trimming removed 1 base from V and 0 bases from J, with 8 bases in between. The germline CDR1 and CDR2 sequences are MDHEN and SYDVKM. CDR3 nucleotides: TGTGCCAGCAGTTTATTGGATGGGAGCACAGATACGCAGTATTTT. It specifies CASSLLDGSTDTQYF. Combining the CDR3 with reference TRBV28 and TRBJ2-3 gives the whole variable domain DVKVTQSSRYLVKRTGEKVFLECVQDMDHENMFWYRQDPGLGLRLIYFSYDVKMKEKGDIPEGYSVSREKKERFSLILESASTNQTSMYLCASSLLDGSTDTQYFGPGTRLTVL.

As DNA, the CDR3 is TGTGCCAGTAGTATGGAAAGTTACAATGAGCAGTTCTTC. It encodes CASSMESYNEQFF. The rearrangement links TRBV19 to TRBJ2-1; D is unclear. The CDR3 covers 13 residues. Germline V gene lookup returns CDR1 LNHDA and CDR2 SQIVND (reference sequence). The V and J ends lost 3 bases and 4 bases respectively, with 7 bases between them.

This clone occurred a few times. The chain combines TRBV7-2 with TRBJ2-1, with 9 bases that match TRBD2. The CDR3 is made up of 15 amino acids. Germline-derived CDR1 and CDR2 are SGHTA and FQGNSA. V lost 6 bases to trimming and J lost 8 bases; unmatched junction nucleotides: 11. CDR3 DNA: TGTGCCAGCAGTAGCGGGAGTTCGTTTGGGCATGAGCAGTTCTTC. This encodes CASSSGSSFGHEQFF.

The chain has TRBV6-1 and TRBJ2-7, with TRBD2 matching over 8 bases. Germline V gene data show CDR1 as MNHNS and CDR2 as SASEGT. J gave up 0 bases and V 1 base, and 2 bases lay outside the gene matches. The CDR3 length is 15 residues. CDR3 coding DNA: TGTGCCAGCAGTGAAGGCCTAGCGGGCTCCTACGAGCAGTACTTC. Its protein product is CASSEGLAGSYEQYF.

The gene calls are TRBV27 and TRBJ2-5, with D perhaps matching TRBD1 (6 bases). The end of the DNA is better explained by TRBJ2-7, so the J call may be wrong. This CDR3 is built from 13 residues. Germline V gives CDR1 MNHEY, CDR2 SMNVEV (reference sequence). CDR3 protein: CASTGQNSYEQYF. Written as DNA, the CDR3 is TGTGCCAGCACAGGACAGAACTCCTACGAGCAGTACTTC.

In this sample, this clone turned up a few times. The rearrangement uses TRBV7-8 and TRBJ1-1, with unresolved D. This CDR3 contains 13 residues. V was cut by 5 bases and J by 3 bases, with 10 bases left in between. Looked up from germline, CDR1 is SGHVS and CDR2 is FQNEAQ. CDR3 nucleotides: TGTGCCAGCAGCATAGGTGGGGACACTGAAGCTTTCTTT. This gives the protein CASSIGGDTEAFF.

CDR3 in DNA: TGTGCCAGTAGTAGCGCGACAGGGGAGTATGATGGCTACACCTTC. Translating gives CASSSATGEYDGYTF. The chain links TRBV19 to TRBJ1-2; TRBD1 matches 8 bases. Germline V gene lookup returns CDR1 LNHDA and CDR2 SQIVND (reference sequence). After removal of 4 bases from V and 6 bases from J, the junction contained 10 bases not matched to a gene. There are 15 residues in the CDR3. Looking up the rest from reference TRBV19 and TRBJ1-2 gives the full variable domain: DGGITQSPKYLFRKEGQNVTLSCEQNLNHDAMYWYRQDPGQGLRLIYYSQIVNDFQKGDIAEGYSVSREKKESFPLTVTSAQKNPTAFYLCASSSATGEYDGYTFGSGTRLTVV.

This clone was detected only a few times. V gene TRBV30 combines with J gene TRBJ1-5, with a weak D call TRBD1 (5 bases). Trimming took off 1 base at V and 3 bases at J, with 13 bases between the two ends. Germline CDR1 is GTSNPN and CDR2 is SVGIG (reference sequence). The CDR3 length is 15 residues. CDR3 sequence: CAWSGAMGDNQPQHF. The CDR3 DNA reads as TGTGCCTGGAGTGGGGCAATGGGGGACAATCAGCCCCAGCATTTT.

The chain couples TRBV6-5 to TRBJ2-1, with D possibly being TRBD2 (6 bases). The germline gives CDR1 MNHEY, CDR2 SVGAGI. Trimming left V 2 bases short and J 8 bases short, with 13 bases between. This CDR3 has 14 residues. This chain's CDR3 is CASSYAGRGHEQFF. The CDR3 bases are TGTGCCAGCAGTTACGCGGGAAGAGGGCATGAGCAGTTCTTC.

This chain joins TRBV7-9 and TRBJ1-6, with D hard to call. Trimming left V 7 bases short and J 10 bases short, with 11 bases between. Germline CDR1 is SEHNR and CDR2 is FQNEAQ (reference sequence). The CDR3 runs to 12 residues. The CDR3: CASTRWHSPLHF. The CDR3 coding sequence is TGTGCCAGCACCCGGTGGCACTCACCCCTCCACTTT.

By its share, this clone is medium-sized. The chain couples TRBV4-1 to TRBJ1-2; D is ambiguous. The CDR3 is 16 residues long. Trimming took 3 bases from V and 5 from J, leaving 19 bases between them. Germline V CDR1 and CDR2: MGHRA, YSYEKL. The CDR3 sequence: CASSQGWTGPYYGYTF. The CDR3 DNA sequence: TGCGCCAGCAGCCAGGGTTGGACCGGGCCCTATTATGGCTACACCTTC.

J is TRBJ1-1 and V is TRBV4-1; the D gene is possibly TRBD1 (6 bases). This CDR3 region has 15 residues. CDR1 and CDR2 (germline): MGHRA, YSYEKL. The germline V and J ends were trimmed by 5 bases and 1 base, with 14 bases remaining between them. CDR3 loop: CASSSRTAKNTEAFF. In DNA, the CDR3 is TGCGCCAGCAGCTCACGGACAGCCAAGAACACTGAAGCTTTCTTT.

In this sample, this clone turned up a few times. This chain uses TRBV5-1 with TRBJ2-5; TRBD2 might be the D (5 bases). This CDR3 comprises 16 residues. Germline lookup yields CDR1 SGHRS and CDR2 YFSETQ. Trimming cost V 1 base and J 5 bases, with 18 bases left between them. The CDR3 spells CASSLLSASPGETQYF. The DNA of the CDR3 is TGCGCCAGCAGCTTGCTTAGTGCCTCCCCGGGGGAGACCCAGTACTTC.

The V and J genes are TRBV6-5 and TRBJ2-3; 9 nucleotides line up with TRBD1. The length of the CDR3 is 15 residues. V was pared by 6 bases and J by 4 bases, with 8 bases of the junction left unmatched. The germline V gene encodes CDR1 MNHEY and CDR2 SVGAGI. The CDR3 nucleotides are TGTGCCAGCAGATCGCCGGGACAGGGTCCAGATACGCAGTATTTT. This encodes CASRSPGQGPDTQYF.

This rearrangement joins TRBV4-1 to TRBJ2-6, with 12 bases aligning to TRBD2. In germline, CDR1 is MGHRA, CDR2 YSYEKL. The junction had 7 bases not matched to a gene; V was cut back by 1 base and J by 12 bases. The CDR3 extends over 16 amino acids. DNA of the CDR3: TGCGCCAGCAGCCAAGCTAGCGGGAGGGCCTCTTCCGTCCTGACTTTC. As protein: CASSQASGRASSVLTF.

V usage is TRBV7-9 and J usage is TRBJ1-1; D perhaps matches TRBD1 (6 bases). The CDR3 spans 14 residues. The V gene's germline CDR1 is SEHNR and CDR2 FQNEAQ (reference sequence). The V gene lost 11 bases and the J gene lost 1 base, with 17 bases spanning the gap. CDR3 amino acids: CAGYRGQGNTEAFF. The CDR3 DNA sequence: TGTGCCGGATATCGGGGGCAGGGGAACACTGAAGCTTTCTTT.

This chain connects TRBV29-1 to TRBJ2-1; D is possibly TRBD1 (6 bases). Germline assignment: CDR1 SQVTM and CDR2 ANQGSEA. This CDR3 has 14 residues. The V end lost 1 base, the J end lost 6 bases, and 13 bases lay between the germline ends. CDR3 residues: CSVEATDSFNEQFF. Here the CDR3 DNA reads TGCAGCGTTGAAGCTACGGACAGTTTCAATGAGCAGTTCTTC.

The rearrangement joins TRBV4-2 to TRBJ1-2; 7 nucleotides line up with TRBD1. The CDR3 is 17 residues long. Trimming removed 2 bases from V and 1 base from J; junction bases left unmatched: 10. Germline assignment: CDR1 LGHNA and CDR2 YNFKEQ. The CDR3 region has the DNA TGTGCCAGCAGCCAACGAACTCAGGGGGTGATTAACTATGGCTACACCTTC. Protein product: CASSQRTQGVINYGYTF.

The chain recombines TRBV29-1 with TRBJ2-7; no definite D call. This CDR3 is 16 amino acids long. Germline V gene sequence: CDR1 SQVTM, CDR2 ANQGSEA. Trimming removed 0 bases at V and 0 bases at J, with 15 bases between. This chain's CDR3 is CSVEDQGNSHSYEQYF. As DNA, the CDR3 is TGCAGCGTTGAAGATCAAGGGAATAGCCACTCCTACGAGCAGTACTTC.